Following are 27 T cell receptor beta chains from one sample sequenced in a study of blood T cell repertoires in COVID-19. The protocol was immunoSEQ multiplex PCR, while the TCRdb copy is restricted to in-frame clones and leaves out a portion. In the table there are fewer than 300,000 clones, roughly 84% of which are singletons. The sequencing input was peripheral blood. Source of these receptors: a human donor in a cohort sampled during active COVID-19.

This chain uses TRBV6-5 with TRBJ1-1; tentative D call: TRBD1 (6 bases). Trimming removed 1 base from V and 7 bases from J, with 13 bases in between. This CDR3 has 14 amino acids. CDR1 and CDR2 (germline): MNHEY, SVGAGI. The CDR3 protein is CASSYWGGAGEAFF. DNA of the CDR3: TGTGCCAGCAGTTACTGGGGGGGCGCGGGTGAAGCTTTCTTT.

The chain couples TRBV5-1 to TRBJ2-7; TRBD1 aligns across 10 bases. The CDR3 loop spans 18 amino acids. The V gene's germline CDR1 is SGHRS and CDR2 YFSETQ. V trimming: 0 bases; J trimming: 4 bases; junction bases outside the gene matches: 13. CDR3 sequence (DNA): TGCGCCAGCAGCTTGGCTGAACGGTTTGTGGGACAGGGGTACGAGCAGTACTTC. Translated: CASSLAERFVGQGYEQYF.

The chain carries TRBV2 and TRBJ1-4; a weak D match, TRBD1 (6 bases). Germline CDR1 SNHLY, CDR2 FYNNEI. The length of the CDR3 is 14 residues. The ends were cut back, 3 bases at V and 5 bases at J, with 10 bases in the middle. The CDR3 region is CASSEDSPNEKLFF. In DNA form, the CDR3 reads TGTGCCAGCAGTGAGGACAGCCCAAATGAAAAACTGTTTTTT.

The chain uses TRBV6-1 and TRBJ2-1, with TRBD2 identical over 10 bases. From germline, CDR1 is MNHNS and CDR2 SASEGT. V shed 4 bases, J shed 4 bases, and the junction held 7 bases outside the gene matches. The CDR3 totals 16 residues. The CDR3 loop reads CASSVGLAGAYNEQFF. CDR3 DNA sequence: TGTGCCAGCAGTGTTGGGCTAGCGGGGGCTTACAATGAGCAGTTCTTC.

The chain employs TRBV5-1 and TRBJ2-7; 12 bases align to TRBD1. Germline V gene sequence: CDR1 SGHRS, CDR2 YFSETQ. The CDR3 consists of 14 residues. J gave up 2 bases and V 6 bases, and 3 bases lay outside the gene matches. The chain's CDR3 is CASMRDRGPYEQYF. The CDR3 region has the DNA TGCGCCAGCATGCGGGACAGGGGGCCCTACGAGCAGTACTTC.

The CDR3 loop is CASGSPPGGENYEQYF. The CDR3, as DNA: TGTGCTAGTGGTTCCCCTCCGGGAGGGGAGAACTACGAGCAGTACTTC. The J gene is TRBJ2-7, the V gene TRBV12-5; 8 bases are a match to TRBD2. The trim removed 4 bases at V and 3 bases at J, leaving 11 bases unmatched. The CDR3 is 16 amino acids. Germline CDR1 is LGHNT and CDR2 is FRNRAP.

The chain joins TRBV6-1 to TRBJ2-7; 7 bases are a match to TRBD1. Germline V gene lookup returns CDR1 MNHNS and CDR2 SASEGT. The CDR3 runs to 14 residues. With V trimmed by 1 base and J by 6 bases, 6 bases remained unmatched. The CDR3 sequence: CASSEGQGGSEQYF. CDR3 DNA: TGTGCCAGCAGTGAAGGACAGGGTGGTAGCGAGCAGTACTTC.

The V and J genes are TRBV3-1 (or the pseudogene TRBV3-2) and TRBJ1-1; D unclear. The CDR3 runs 13 residues. V dropped 1 base and J dropped 10 bases, with 13 bases sitting between them. Germline V gene lookup returns CDR1 LGHDT and CDR2 YNNKEL (reference sequence). CDR3 coding DNA: TGTGCCAGCAGCCAAGTTTCGGGATATGGAGCTTTCTTT. It yields the protein CASSQVSGYGAFF.

The V gene is TRBV20-1, the J gene TRBJ1-5; possible D gene TRBD1, 6 bases. CDR3 length equals 13 residues. Per germline, CDR1 DFQATT and CDR2 SNEGSKA (reference sequence). V was trimmed by 3 bases and J by 5 bases, leaving 11 bases between them. The chain's CDR3 is CSASGQLDQPQHF. CDR3 bases: TGCAGTGCTAGTGGACAGTTGGATCAGCCCCAGCATTTT.

The chain employs TRBV4-2 and TRBJ1-2; a weak D match, TRBD1 (6 bases). Germline V gene data show CDR1 as LGHNA and CDR2 as YNFKEQ. This CDR3 comprises 18 residues. Trimming took off 0 bases at V and 1 base at J, with 18 bases between the two ends. The CDR3, as DNA: TGTGCCAGCAGCCAAGAATACCCCCCGCGCAGGGGTAACTATGGCTACACCTTC. Its translation: CASSQEYPPRRGNYGYTF.

This clone was observed a single time. The sample holds other DNA sequences that translate to the same CDR3. The chain carries TRBV6-5 and TRBJ2-7, with 7 nucleotides matching TRBD2. CDR3 length equals 15 residues. Germline V lookup: CDR1 MNHEY, CDR2 SVGAGI. J lost 1 base, V lost 2 bases, and 5 bases had no gene match. CDR3 sequence (DNA): TGTGCCAGCAGTTACAGCCAGGGAGGGTCCTACGAGCAGTACTTC. Its translation: CASSYSQGGSYEQYF.

The chain recombines TRBV4-3 with TRBJ1-5; D ambiguous. CDR3 length: 13 residues. Deletions cut 0 bases from V and 4 bases from J, with 4 bases between. Germline V gene sequence: CDR1 LGHNA, CDR2 YSLEER. CDR3 sequence: CASSQDGNQPQHF. CDR3 DNA sequence: TGCGCCAGCAGCCAAGACGGGAATCAGCCCCAGCATTTT.

This clone was recorded once. This sequence joins TRBV25-1 and TRBJ2-3; maybe TRBD1 (5 bases). The ends were cut back, 4 bases at V and 0 bases at J, with 8 bases in the middle. CDR1 is MGHDK and CDR2 is SYGVNS in the germline V gene. This CDR3 has 14 residues. CDR3 loop: CASSAGKSTDTQYF. CDR3 bases: TGTGCCAGCAGTGCAGGGAAAAGCACAGATACGCAGTATTTT. The whole variable domain, remainder taken from reference TRBV25-1 and TRBJ2-3, is EADIYQTPRYLVIGTGKKITLECSQTMGHDKMYWYQQDPGMELHLIHYSYGVNSTEKGDLSSESTVSRIRTEHFPLTLESARPSHTSQYLCASSAGKSTDTQYFGPGTRLTVL.

In this sample, this clone turned up once. V and J are TRBV5-1 and TRBJ2-5; 12 nucleotides match TRBD2. The trim removed 4 bases at V and 4 bases at J, leaving 8 bases unmatched. Germline CDR1 and CDR2: SGHRS and YFSETQ. The CDR3 runs 16 residues. As DNA, the CDR3 is TGCGCCAGCAGCGCTAGCGGGAGGGCCCTCGGAGAGACCCAGTACTTC. This encodes CASSASGRALGETQYF.

The chain couples TRBV5-1 to TRBJ2-3; 7 bases line up with TRBD2. Germline lookup yields CDR1 SGHRS and CDR2 YFSETQ. Trimming cost V 4 bases and J 3 bases; bases outside gene matches: 8. This CDR3 has 15 residues. This CDR3 is CASSPRPGGTDTQYF. CDR3 nucleotide sequence: TGCGCCAGCAGCCCTCGACCCGGGGGGACAGATACGCAGTATTTT.

The chain combines TRBV12-3 or TRBV12-4 with TRBJ2-1; possibly TRBD2 for D (5 bases). CDR3 length: 12 residues. V lost 4 bases and J lost 7, with 8 bases in between. The CDR3 sequence is CASSSRGNEQFF. The CDR3 DNA follows: TGTGCCAGCAGTTCCCGCGGGAATGAGCAGTTCTTC.

For this clone: This sample also contains other DNA sequences that code for the same CDR3. This chain links TRBV6-5 with TRBJ1-2; D possibly corresponds to TRBD1 (5 bases). Trimming left V 2 bases short and J 5 bases short, with 6 bases between. The CDR3 length is 12 residues. Germline V gene data show CDR1 as MNHEY and CDR2 as SVGAGI. In DNA, the CDR3 is TGTGCCAGCAGTTACCGGGGGTATGGCTACACCTTC. It translates to CASSYRGYGYTF.

V and J are TRBV7-8 and TRBJ1-1, with TRBD1 matching 8 bases. The CDR3 sequence is 15 residues long. Trimming at V came to 5 bases and at J to 6 bases, leaving 11 bases not matched to a gene. From germline, CDR1 is SGHVS and CDR2 FQNEAQ. CDR3 loop: CASSPSTGAPAEAFF. The CDR3 coding sequence is TGTGCCAGCAGCCCATCGACAGGGGCCCCCGCTGAAGCTTTCTTT.

A few counts support this clone. The rearrangement uses TRBV14 and TRBJ2-1; unclear D gene. The germline V gene has CDR1 SGHDN and CDR2 FVKESK. CDR3 size: 15 residues. V was clipped by 3 bases and J by 8 bases, with 17 bases between them. The CDR3, as DNA: TGTGCCAGCAGCCATGGAGTCCGCGGCCGGGATGAGCAGTTCTTC. Translation: CASSHGVRGRDEQFF. Full variable domain (rest looked up from reference TRBV14 and TRBJ2-1): EAGVTQFPSHSVIEKGQTVTLRCDPISGHDNLYWYRRVMGKEIKFLLHFVKESKQDESGMPNNRFLAERTGGTYSTLKVQPAELEDSGVYFCASSHGVRGRDEQFFGPGTRLTVL.

This clone was recorded only once. The rearrangement links TRBV23-1 to TRBJ2-5; D possibly corresponds to TRBD1 (5 bases). TRBV23-1 is labeled an ORF, and its function is uncertain. Trimming removed 6 bases at V and 3 bases at J, with 14 bases between. The CDR3 has 14 residues. CDR3 protein: CASSGRAGKETQYF. As DNA, the CDR3 is TGCGCCAGCAGCGGCAGGGCAGGGAAAGAGACCCAGTACTTC.

This sequence joins TRBV7-2 and TRBJ2-1, with TRBD1 identical over 10 bases. Trimming at V came to 4 bases and at J to 6 bases, leaving 9 bases not matched to a gene. CDR1 is SGHTA, CDR2 FQGNSA, per germline. The CDR3 consists of 16 residues. CDR3 bases: TGTGCCAGCAGCTGGCCGACAGGGGGCGCATCCAATGAGCAGTTCTTC. Translation: CASSWPTGGASNEQFF.

J is TRBJ1-5 and V is TRBV5-4, with D perhaps matching TRBD1 (6 bases). Germline V gene data show CDR1 as SGHNT and CDR2 as YYREEE (reference sequence). Trimming removed 0 bases at V and 4 bases at J, with 11 bases between. The CDR3 consists of 15 residues. In nucleotides, the CDR3 is TGTGCCAGCAGCTTGGACGACAGGCCAAATCAGCCCCAGCATTTT. Protein product: CASSLDDRPNQPQHF.

Ten or more counts support this clone. The V and J genes are TRBV7-8 and TRBJ1-1, with a possible D match to TRBD1 (6 bases). V was shortened by 5 bases and J by 5 bases, with 9 bases between the two germline ends. CDR1 is SGHVS, CDR2 FQNEAQ, per germline. The CDR3 length is 12 residues. Here the CDR3 DNA reads TGTGCCAGCAGCAACAGGGTTACTGAAGCTTTCTTT. It yields the protein CASSNRVTEAFF.

The chain uses TRBV10-3 and TRBJ1-2; D unclear. The V gene lost 3 bases and the J gene lost 6 bases, with 11 bases spanning the gap. Germline CDR1 reads ENHRY; CDR2 reads SYGVKD. There are 13 residues in the CDR3. CDR3 nucleotides: TGTGCCATCAGTGAATTTGAGAGAAATGGCTACACCTTC. Protein sequence: CAISEFERNGYTF.

V is TRBV27 and J is TRBJ2-4, with TRBD1 as a possible D gene (7 bases). This CDR3 region has 14 residues. The V and J ends lost 6 bases and 3 bases respectively, with 12 bases between them. Germline values: CDR1 MNHEY, CDR2 SMNVEV (reference sequence). The CDR3: CASRPGGGKNIQYF. In DNA form, the CDR3 reads TGTGCCAGCAGACCAGGGGGAGGCAAAAACATTCAGTACTTC.

The CDR3 DNA reads TGTGCCAGCTCAGACAATACAGGGATGGGGCAAGAGACCCAGTACTTC. Protein sequence: CASSDNTGMGQETQYF. The chain joins TRBV18 to TRBJ2-5, with TRBD1 as a possible D gene (6 bases). V was pared by 5 bases and J by 2 bases, with 18 bases between. The germline V gene has CDR1 KGHSH and CDR2 LQKENI. This CDR3 comprises 16 residues.

Points on this clone: Within the sample, other DNA sequences also encode this same CDR3. CDR3 loop: CASSRLSGANVLTF. The DNA for the CDR3 is TGCGCCAGCAGCCGTCTCTCTGGGGCCAACGTCCTGACTTTC. The rearrangement links TRBV5-1 to TRBJ2-6; D is unclear. V dropped 4 bases and J dropped 0 bases, with 5 bases sitting between them. Germline V gene sequence: CDR1 SGHRS, CDR2 YFSETQ. The CDR3 has 14 residues.